The 30 T cell receptor beta chains below were found in one sample sequenced in a study of T cell changes during pregnancy in multiple sclerosis. Here immunoSEQ multiplex PCR was the method, and the copy in TCRdb shows in-frame clones only, minus some. The data contain around 69,000 clones, approximately 92% of them seen just once; the ten biggest clones take up 2%. This material consisted of peripheral blood, taken in the third trimester of pregnancy. The receptor source for this set is a female donor in good health, enrolled as a control in a pregnancy study.

The chain carries TRBV4-2 and TRBJ1-5; no firm D call. Looked up from germline, CDR1 is LGHNA and CDR2 is YNFKEQ. The V gene lost 0 bases and the J gene lost 6 bases, with 15 bases spanning the gap. The CDR3 contains 16 residues. CDR3 region: CASSQEAARPSQPQHF. The DNA for the CDR3 is TGTGCCAGCAGCCAAGAGGCTGCCAGGCCCAGTCAGCCCCAGCATTTT.

This clone was seen a single time. The junction differs from germline at one of its ends, possibly a read error. V usage is TRBV7-7 and J usage is TRBJ1-1; a possible D gene is TRBD1 (5 bases). Germline V gene data show CDR1 as SSHAT and CDR2 as FNYEAQ (reference sequence). The CDR3 is 13 amino acids. CDR3 sequence (DNA): TGTGCTAGCAGCTTAGTTGCAGGGACTGAAGCTTTCTTT. It yields the protein CASSLVAGTEAFF.

This chain uses TRBV6-5 with TRBJ1-1, with 11 nucleotides matching TRBD1. Unmatched junction bases numbered 8, after V lost 10 bases and J lost 4 bases. Germline V gene data show CDR1 as MNHEY and CDR2 as SVGAGI. The CDR3 is 14 residues long. This CDR3 reads CATGTGGKSTEAFF. The CDR3 nucleotides are TGTGCCACCGGGACAGGGGGTAAGAGCACTGAAGCTTTCTTT.

The CDR3 spells CASSPSEIFGTEAFF. CDR3 coding DNA: TGTGCCAGCTCACCAAGTGAGATCTTCGGCACTGAAGCTTTCTTT. The gene calls are TRBV18 and TRBJ1-1; D ambiguous. CDR1 is KGHSH and CDR2 is LQKENI in the germline V gene. This CDR3 comprises 15 residues. Trimming stripped 2 bases from V and 4 bases from J, with 14 bases between.

About this clone itself: The sample carries other DNA sequences with the same CDR3. The rearrangement joins TRBV18 to TRBJ2-5; tentative D call: TRBD2 (7 bases). The CDR3 contains 15 residues. The germline gives CDR1 KGHSH, CDR2 LQKENI. V lost 0 bases and J 1 base, leaving 9 bases between the germline ends. CDR3 amino acids: CASSPPGGGQETQYF. The CDR3 DNA follows: TGTGCCAGCTCACCACCGGGAGGGGGCCAAGAGACCCAGTACTTC.

J is TRBJ2-3 and V is TRBV11-2; 7 bases fit TRBD2. The CDR3 consists of 15 residues. Germline CDR1 is SGHAT and CDR2 is FQNNGV. The trim removed 5 bases at V and 8 bases at J, leaving 13 bases unmatched. The CDR3 DNA reads as TGTGCCAGCAGCCCAGGACTAGAGCTACTGGGTACGCAGTATTTT. Its protein is CASSPGLELLGTQYF.

The J gene is TRBJ2-7, the V gene TRBV5-1; the D gene is possibly TRBD2 (6 bases). This CDR3 is built from 17 residues. From germline, CDR1 is SGHRS and CDR2 YFSETQ. Between the trimmed V and J ends, which lost 0 bases and 2 bases, there was a span of 18 bases. The CDR3 DNA reads as TGCGCCAGCAGCTTGGCCTATGCTCCGGCGGGGACCTACGAGCAGTACTTC. This translates into CASSLAYAPAGTYEQYF.

The V and J genes are TRBV5-1 and TRBJ2-1; TRBD1 matches 9 bases. CDR3 length: 15 residues. J gave up 7 bases and V 2 bases, and 7 bases lay outside the gene matches. CDR1 is SGHRS, CDR2 YFSETQ, per germline. CDR3 coding DNA: TGCGCCAGCAGCTTCGGGGACAGGGAGGCGAATGAGCAGTTCTTC. Protein: CASSFGDREANEQFF.

The chain joins TRBV10-3 to TRBJ1-1; TRBD1 matches 7 bases. The CDR3 has 13 amino acids. The ends lost 4 bases at V and 1 base at J; junction bases unmatched: 0. Germline CDR1 reads ENHRY; CDR2 reads SYGVKD. CDR3 nucleotide sequence: TGTGCCATCAGTGGGACAGGGAACACTGAAGCTTTCTTT. Translating it yields CAISGTGNTEAFF.

This chain joins TRBV4-1 and TRBJ1-2, with D hard to call. The germline V gene encodes CDR1 MGHRA and CDR2 YSYEKL. V was shortened by 1 base and J by 4 bases, with 13 bases between the two germline ends. This CDR3 has 15 residues. The CDR3: CASSQGYGTGYGYTF. CDR3 bases: TGCGCCAGCAGCCAAGGTTACGGTACGGGCTATGGCTACACCTTC.

The V gene is TRBV10-3, the J gene TRBJ2-7; 9 bases map to TRBD2. Trimming removed 3 bases from V and 3 bases from J; junction bases left unmatched: 9. Germline V CDR1 and CDR2: ENHRY, SYGVKD. This CDR3 is built from 16 residues. The chain's CDR3 is CAISDVELAGGYEQYF. CDR3 nucleotides: TGTGCCATCAGTGACGTCGAACTAGCGGGTGGCTACGAGCAGTACTTC.

The rearrangement uses TRBV23-1 and TRBJ2-3; 12 positions match TRBD2. TRBV23-1 is identified as an open reading frame with a role that is uncertain. The length of the CDR3 is 16 residues. The junction had 11 bases not matched to a gene; V was cut back by 7 bases and J by 6 bases. The CDR3 DNA is TGCGCCAGCACCCACCACGGACTAGCGGGGACCGATACGCAGTATTTT. It yields the protein CASTHHGLAGTDTQYF.

The CDR3 DNA is TGTGCCATCAGCCTACAGGGGCTTTCCTCCTACGAGCAGTACTTC. Protein product: CAISLQGLSSYEQYF. The rearrangement links TRBV10-3 to TRBJ2-7; TRBD1 matches 7 bases. CDR3 size: 15 residues. Trimming removed 6 bases from V and 0 bases from J; junction bases left unmatched: 8. Germline CDR1 ENHRY, CDR2 SYGVKD.

This chain's CDR3 is CASSRQGTNSYEQYF. CDR3 bases: TGTGCCAGTAGTAGGCAGGGGACCAACTCCTACGAGCAGTACTTC. V and J are TRBV19 and TRBJ2-7, with D maybe TRBD1 (6 bases). CDR1 and CDR2 (germline): LNHDA, SQIVND (reference sequence). V shed 4 bases and J shed 0 bases, with 13 bases lying between them. The CDR3 covers 15 residues.

The chain combines TRBV18 with TRBJ2-1, with TRBD1 matching over 9 bases. CDR1 is KGHSH, CDR2 LQKENI, per germline. Germline trimming cut 2 bases from V and 8 bases from J; bases unmatched to any gene: 7. The CDR3 totals 15 residues. The CDR3: CASSPVGTGYDEQFF. In DNA form, the CDR3 reads TGTGCCAGCTCACCAGTAGGGACAGGGTACGATGAGCAGTTCTTC. Complete variable domain (other parts from reference TRBV18 and TRBJ2-1): NAGVMQNPRHLVRRRGQEARLRCSPMKGHSHVYWYRQLPEEGLKFMVYLQKENIIDESGMPKERFSAEFPKEGPSILRIQQVVRGDSAAYFCASSPVGTGYDEQFFGPGTRLTVL.

The CDR3 coding sequence is TGTGCCAGCAGGCGTGCTTCCCCGAGCTCCTACGAGCAGTACTTC. It codes for CASRRASPSSYEQYF. The chain joins TRBV27 to TRBJ2-7; D remains unclear. This CDR3 is built from 15 residues. V lost 6 bases and J 0 bases, leaving 15 bases between the germline ends. The germline CDR1 and CDR2 sequences are MNHEY and SMNVEV (reference sequence).

The chain employs TRBV2 and TRBJ1-2; 9 nucleotides match TRBD1. The CDR3 totals 16 residues. Germline trimming cut 6 bases from V and 8 bases from J; bases unmatched to any gene: 16. Germline loops: CDR1 SNHLY, CDR2 FYNNEI. The DNA of the CDR3 is TGTGCCAGCAGAGAACAAACAGGGGGCGCGGTAGACGGCTACACCTTC. Amino acid sequence: CASREQTGGAVDGYTF.

The gene calls are TRBV7-8 and TRBJ2-7; 12 bases map to TRBD2. The germline CDR1 and CDR2 sequences are SGHVS and FQNEAQ. The junction had 4 bases not matched to a gene; V was cut back by 5 bases and J by 2 bases. The CDR3 contains 15 residues. In nucleotides, the CDR3 is TGTGCCAGCAGCAGACTAGCGGGGGAAACCTACGAGCAGTACTTC. As protein: CASSRLAGETYEQYF. The complete variable domain, with remaining parts taken from reference TRBV7-8 and TRBJ2-7, reads GAGVSQSPRYKVAKRGQDVALRCDPISGHVSLFWYQQALGQGPEFLTYFQNEAQLDKSGLPSDRFFAERPEGSVSTLKIQRTQQEDSAVYLCASSRLAGETYEQYFGPGTRLTVT.

This chain connects TRBV5-1 to TRBJ2-2; 9 nucleotides line up with TRBD2. The germline V gene encodes CDR1 SGHRS and CDR2 YFSETQ. The CDR3 is 16 residues long. The V gene end was trimmed by 3 bases and the J gene end by 5 bases; junction bases not matched to a gene: 8. The CDR3 here is CASSYIAGARTGELFF. The DNA for the CDR3 is TGCGCCAGCAGCTATATAGCGGGAGCGCGGACCGGGGAGCTGTTTTTT.

This sequence joins TRBV7-8 and TRBJ2-7, with 7 bases lining up with TRBD1. The V gene's germline CDR1 is SGHVS and CDR2 FQNEAQ. This CDR3 has 16 amino acids. The V segment lost 1 base and the J segment 4 bases; nucleotides outside the gene matches: 10. CDR3 sequence: CASSLGSYEGAYEQYF. The CDR3 nucleotides read TGTGCCAGCAGCTTAGGTTCATACGAGGGGGCGTACGAGCAGTACTTC.

V usage is TRBV5-8 and J usage is TRBJ1-2; weak D call: TRBD1 (6 bases). This CDR3 comprises 13 residues. V gave up 0 bases and J gave up 7 bases, with 10 bases separating them. Germline-derived CDR1 and CDR2 are SGHTS and YDEGEE. As DNA, the CDR3 is TGTGCCAGCAGCTTGGCCCCAGGGGCTGGCTACACCTTC. Translation: CASSLAPGAGYTF.

This chain links TRBV28 with TRBJ2-7; 8 bases map to TRBD2. V lost 10 bases to trimming and J lost 6 bases; unmatched junction nucleotides: 17. The CDR3 runs to 15 residues. CDR1 is MDHEN and CDR2 is SYDVKM in the germline V gene. CDR3 sequence reads: CAIKGAGGGPREQYF. The CDR3 DNA is TGTGCCATCAAAGGGGCGGGAGGTGGTCCTCGCGAGCAGTACTTC.

This chain uses TRBV13 with TRBJ1-1; 7 bases fit TRBD1. This CDR3 spans 14 amino acids. V dropped 0 bases and J dropped 3; count of bases not matched to a gene: 1. The germline CDR1 and CDR2 sequences are PRHDT and FYEKMQ (reference sequence). The DNA for the CDR3 is TGTGCCAGCAGCTTAGGCCAGGGGGACACTGAAGCTTTCTTT. This gives the protein CASSLGQGDTEAFF.

The chain couples TRBV11-1 to TRBJ2-3; 8 bases map to TRBD2. The junction had 14 bases not matched to a gene; V was cut back by 1 base and J by 5 bases. Germline loops: CDR1 SGHAT, CDR2 FQDESV (reference sequence). The CDR3 is 18 residues long. The CDR3 DNA follows: TGTGCCAGCAGCTTAGGTTCAAGGGCAACTAGCGGTAGAGATACGCAGTATTTT. As protein: CASSLGSRATSGRDTQYF.

This chain links TRBV18 with TRBJ1-2; the D gene is possibly TRBD1 (5 bases). This CDR3 comprises 14 residues. V lost 3 bases to trimming and J lost 4 bases, with 12 bases between them. Germline lookup yields CDR1 KGHSH and CDR2 LQKENI. The CDR3 loop reads CASSPSTDLYGYTF. The DNA for the CDR3 is TGTGCCAGCTCACCGTCGACAGACCTCTATGGCTACACCTTC.

The chain couples TRBV4-1 to TRBJ2-5, with a possible D match to TRBD2 (5 bases). The CDR3 length is 15 residues. V gave up 2 bases and J gave up 7 bases, with 17 bases separating them. From germline, CDR1 is MGHRA and CDR2 YSYEKL. CDR3 residues: CASSQSQGLGGTQYF. CDR3 DNA: TGCGCCAGCAGCCAATCCCAAGGGCTCGGAGGGACCCAGTACTTC.

This chain connects TRBV7-2 to TRBJ2-5; no firm D call. The V gene lost 3 bases and the J gene lost 0 bases, with 5 bases spanning the gap. The CDR3 is made up of 13 amino acids. Germline V gene sequence: CDR1 SGHTA, CDR2 FQGNSA. This chain's CDR3 is CASSFPNQETQYF. As DNA, the CDR3 is TGTGCCAGCAGCTTTCCAAACCAAGAGACCCAGTACTTC.

The V call is TRBV6-5, the J call TRBJ1-2, with a possible D match to TRBD1 (6 bases). Looked up from germline, CDR1 is MNHEY and CDR2 is SVGAGI. The V gene lost 4 bases and the J gene lost 2 bases, with 11 bases spanning the gap. The CDR3 runs 14 residues. CDR3 loop: CASSFLDSNYGYTF. CDR3 DNA: TGTGCCAGCAGTTTCCTGGACAGCAACTATGGCTACACCTTC.

The chain joins TRBV11-1 to TRBJ1-3; no definite D call. V lost 5 bases and J 8 bases, leaving 7 bases between the germline ends. The CDR3 contains 11 residues. Germline lookup yields CDR1 SGHAT and CDR2 FQDESV (reference sequence). The CDR3 nucleotides read TGTGCCAGCAGCGTTCGAGACACCATATATTTT. As protein: CASSVRDTIYF. The full variable domain, completed using reference TRBV11-1 and TRBJ1-3, is EAEVAQSPRYKITEKSQAVAFWCDPISGHATLYWYRQILGQGPELLVQFQDESVVDDSQLPKDRFSAERLKGVDSTLKIQPAELGDSAMYLCASSVRDTIYFGEGSWLTVV.

The chain has TRBV5-1 and TRBJ2-4; a possible D gene is TRBD2 (7 bases). V was shortened by 0 bases and J by 8 bases, with 21 bases between the two germline ends. Per the germline V gene, CDR1 is SGHRS and CDR2 is YFSETQ. The CDR3 totals 17 residues. CDR3 DNA: TGCGCCAGCAGCTTGGACGGGGGGCGGGGGTCGAGGGACATTCAGTACTTC. Protein sequence: CASSLDGGRGSRDIQYF. Filled out from reference TRBV5-1 and TRBJ2-4, the complete variable domain reads KAGVTQTPRYLIKTRGQQVTLSCSPISGHRSVSWYQQTPGQGLQFLFEYFSETQRNKGNFPGRFSGRQFSNSRSEMNVSTLELGDSALYLCASSLDGGRGSRDIQYFGAGTRLSVL.